Shown below are 3 T cell receptor beta chains from a single sample sequenced in a study of blood T cell repertoires in COVID-19. Profiled with immunoSEQ multiplex PCR; TCRdb holds only in-frame clones, not every one. The sample lists about 180,000 clones, about 72% occurring once. The sample was PBMCs or T cells enriched from blood (not recorded which). These receptors all stem from a woman aged 45-65 years who had recovered from COVID-19.

The rearrangement links TRBV7-9 to TRBJ2-1; 10 bases line up with TRBD1. From germline, CDR1 is SEHNR and CDR2 FQNEAQ (reference sequence). Trimming removed 8 bases from V and 7 bases from J; junction bases left unmatched: 8. The CDR3 is made up of 14 amino acids. The DNA for the CDR3 is TGTGCCAGCTCCCCCCCGGGACAGGGGAATGAGCAGTTCTTC. Translating gives CASSPPGQGNEQFF.

The rearrangement uses TRBV7-9 and TRBJ1-2, with unresolved D. Germline V gene lookup returns CDR1 SEHNR and CDR2 FQNEAQ (reference sequence). This CDR3 spans 18 amino acids. Trimming pared 1 base from V and 2 bases from J, leaving 20 bases between. The DNA for the CDR3 is TGTGCCAGCAGCTTAGATTCTCCCAGGTTGTCACGCAACTATGGCTACACCTTC. Protein: CASSLDSPRLSRNYGYTF. The full variable domain, rest sourced from reference TRBV7-9 and TRBJ1-2, is DTGVSQNPRHKITKRGQNVTFRCDPISEHNRLYWYRQTLGQGPEFLTYFQNEAQLEKSRLLSDRFSAERPKGSFSTLEIQRTEQGDSAMYLCASSLDSPRLSRNYGYTFGSGTRLTVV.

The chain employs TRBV11-2 and TRBJ2-7, with D possibly being TRBD2 (6 bases). The CDR3 spans 13 residues. The germline V gene encodes CDR1 SGHAT and CDR2 FQNNGV. The V gene lost 2 bases and the J gene lost 6 bases, with 11 bases spanning the gap. CDR3 DNA sequence: TGTGCCAGCAGCTTATCGGAGGGCACCGAGCAGTACTTC. Translating gives CASSLSEGTEQYF.